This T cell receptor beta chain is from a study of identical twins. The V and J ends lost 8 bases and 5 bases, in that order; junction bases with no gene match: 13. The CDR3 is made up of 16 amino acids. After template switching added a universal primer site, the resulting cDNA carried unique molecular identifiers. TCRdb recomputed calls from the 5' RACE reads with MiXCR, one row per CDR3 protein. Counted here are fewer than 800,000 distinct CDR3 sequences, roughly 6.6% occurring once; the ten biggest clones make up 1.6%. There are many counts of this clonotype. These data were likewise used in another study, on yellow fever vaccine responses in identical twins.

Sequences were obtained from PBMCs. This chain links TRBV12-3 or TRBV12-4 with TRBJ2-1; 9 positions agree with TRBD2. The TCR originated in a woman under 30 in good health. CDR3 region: CASDHPELAGNNEQFF. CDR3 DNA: TGTGCCAGCGATCACCCCGAACTAGCGGGTAACAATGAGCAGTTCTTC.